These 27 T cell receptor beta chains came from one sample sequenced in a study of vaccination effects on CD4 cells after COVID-19. What these receptors recognize is not known. Here immunoSEQ multiplex PCR was the method, and the copy in TCRdb shows in-frame clones only, minus some. The sample carries fewer than 35,000 clones, 80% recorded once. ViraFEST used viral peptide pools to expand antigen-specific CD4+ T cells before sequencing. Around day 10 of culture, CD4+ T cells were separated out. The vaccine given was either BNT162b2 or mRNA-1273, in two doses. The source was CD4+ T cells from PBMCs cultured with SARS-CoV-2 spike peptides, collected after COVID-19 vaccination. The receptors shown here come from a human donor who received a COVID-19 vaccine. Some clones in this sample may be carry-over from other donors' samples.

The gene calls are TRBV28 and TRBJ1-1; 12 nucleotides match TRBD1. The junction had 6 bases not matched to a gene; V was cut back by 4 bases and J by 6 bases. This CDR3 is 15 amino acids long. From germline, CDR1 is MDHEN and CDR2 SYDVKM. The CDR3 DNA follows: TGTGCCAGCAGTTCGGGACAGGGGGCGTACTCTGAAGCTTTCTTT. Protein sequence: CASSSGQGAYSEAFF.

The chain is built from TRBV7-3 and TRBJ2-2; no definite D call. CDR1 and CDR2 from the germline V gene are SGHTA and FQGTGA. The CDR3 has 13 amino acids. V was shortened by 5 bases and J by 4 bases, with 8 bases between the two germline ends. In DNA, the CDR3 is TGTGCCAGCAGCCCCCGATCCACCGGGGAGCTGTTTTTT. Translating it yields CASSPRSTGELFF.

The rearrangement uses TRBV6-2 or TRBV6-3 and TRBJ1-1, with 9 bases matching TRBD1. This CDR3 is 14 amino acids long. V lost 2 bases, J lost 5 bases, and 3 bases stayed unmatched. Germline CDR1 and CDR2: MNHEY and SVGEGT. CDR3 bases: TGTGCCAGCAGTTACACAGGGGGCAAAACTGAAGCTTTCTTT. This encodes CASSYTGGKTEAFF.

This clone has only one observation. J is TRBJ2-3 and V is TRBV18; no reliable D call. Germline lookup yields CDR1 KGHSH and CDR2 LQKENI. V lost 3 bases to trimming and J lost 0 bases, with 10 bases between them. CDR3 length equals 15 residues. CDR3 sequence (DNA): TGTGCCAGCTCACCGGGCCCCCCTAGCACAGATACGCAGTATTTT. Translation gives CASSPGPPSTDTQYF. The full variable domain, its missing parts supplied by reference TRBV18 and TRBJ2-3, is NAGVMQNPRHLVRRRGQEARLRCSPMKGHSHVYWYRQLPEEGLKFMVYLQKENIIDESGMPKERFSAEFPKEGPSILRIQQVVRGDSAAYFCASSPGPPSTDTQYFGPGTRLTVL.

The chain combines TRBV7-2 with TRBJ2-1, with unresolved D. This CDR3 has 15 amino acids. Germline V CDR1 and CDR2: SGHTA, FQGNSA. V lost 3 bases, J lost 5 bases, and 14 bases lay in between. The CDR3 protein is CASSFVLRRDNEQFF. CDR3 sequence (DNA): TGTGCCAGCAGCTTCGTCCTTAGACGGGACAATGAGCAGTTCTTC.

The chain carries TRBV7-9 and TRBJ2-5, with D uncertain. V was cut by 2 bases and J by 1 base, with 5 bases left in between. The CDR3 sequence is 13 residues long. Germline assignment: CDR1 SEHNR and CDR2 FQNEAQ (reference sequence). The CDR3 sequence: CASSLRGQETQYF. DNA of the CDR3: TGTGCCAGCAGCTTACGCGGCCAAGAGACCCAGTACTTC.

J is TRBJ2-1 and V is TRBV7-3; TRBD2 aligns across 8 bases. V lost 3 bases to trimming and J lost 5 bases; unmatched junction nucleotides: 6. There are 15 residues in the CDR3. Germline values: CDR1 SGHTA, CDR2 FQGTGA. CDR3 nucleotides: TGTGCCAGCAGCTTTGGTAGCGGGAAAAACAATGAGCAGTTCTTC. The encoded protein is CASSFGSGKNNEQFF.

CDR3 sequence: CASSKEGWSAFF. The CDR3 DNA reads as TGTGCCAGCAGCAAAGAAGGATGGTCGGCTTTCTTT. This chain uses TRBV6-2 or TRBV6-3 with TRBJ1-1; no clear D. Germline CDR1 reads MNHEY; CDR2 reads SVGEGT. V gave up 6 bases and J gave up 11 bases, with 16 bases separating them. This CDR3 is 12 amino acids long.

This clone was counted only a few times. This chain connects TRBV5-1 to TRBJ1-2; D is undetermined. Germline CDR1 is SGHRS and CDR2 is YFSETQ. The CDR3 runs 15 residues. V shed 1 base and J shed 1 base, with 11 bases lying between them. CDR3 in amino acids: CASSLFGSLNYGYTF. The DNA for the CDR3 is TGCGCCAGCAGCTTGTTTGGTTCCCTTAACTATGGCTACACCTTC. The full variable domain, rest sourced from reference TRBV5-1 and TRBJ1-2, is KAGVTQTPRYLIKTRGQQVTLSCSPISGHRSVSWYQQTPGQGLQFLFEYFSETQRNKGNFPGRFSGRQFSNSRSEMNVSTLELGDSALYLCASSLFGSLNYGYTFGSGTRLTVV.

The rearrangement links TRBV4-1 to TRBJ1-4, with no clear D. The germline V and J ends were trimmed by 1 base and 0 bases, with 12 bases remaining between them. CDR1 and CDR2 (germline): MGHRA, YSYEKL. The CDR3 runs 17 residues. In nucleotides, the CDR3 is TGCGCCAGCAGCCAAGTTCGGCAGATAACAACTAATGAAAAACTGTTTTTT. This sequence encodes CASSQVRQITTNEKLFF.

The V gene is TRBV7-6, the J gene TRBJ2-1, with a possible D match to TRBD2 (7 bases). The CDR3 extends over 13 amino acids. Germline V CDR1 and CDR2: SGHVS, FNYEAQ. V was pared by 0 bases and J by 15 bases, with 15 bases between. CDR3 residues: CASSLARGAPLFF. CDR3 bases: TGTGCCAGCAGCTTAGCCCGGGGGGCTCCCTTGTTCTTC.

The sample holds a few counts of this clone. This chain uses TRBV5-4 with TRBJ1-1; weak D call: TRBD1 (6 bases). The CDR3 is 13 amino acids. Trimming pared 2 bases from V and 1 base from J, leaving 6 bases between. The V gene's germline CDR1 is SGHNT and CDR2 YYREEE (reference sequence). DNA of the CDR3: TGTGCCAGCAGCTTCAGGGGGAACACTGAAGCTTTCTTT. Residues: CASSFRGNTEAFF.

This clone was counted between two and nine times. J is TRBJ1-5 and V is TRBV7-9; D is undetermined. Per germline, CDR1 SEHNR and CDR2 FQNEAQ (reference sequence). Trimming cost V 5 bases and J 7 bases, with 9 bases left between them. The CDR3 has 12 residues. CDR3 sequence reads: CASSRPEQPQHF. Written as DNA, the CDR3 is TGTGCCAGCAGCCGTCCGGAACAGCCCCAGCATTTT.

This rearrangement joins TRBV5-4 to TRBJ1-6, with TRBD1 as a possible D gene (6 bases). Per the germline V gene, CDR1 is SGHNT and CDR2 is YYREEE (reference sequence). The CDR3 loop spans 18 amino acids. V shed 4 bases and J shed 2 bases, with 19 bases lying between them. Written as DNA, the CDR3 is TGTGCCAGCAGCGGAATTTCGGGGGCGTCGCCCTATAATTCACCCCTCCACTTT. It yields the protein CASSGISGASPYNSPLHF.

On this clone: Other DNA sequences from this sample encode an identical CDR3 as well. The rearrangement joins TRBV7-2 to TRBJ2-5, with TRBD2 matching 12 bases. The CDR3 is 16 residues long. J gave up 2 bases and V 1 base, and 2 bases lay outside the gene matches. The germline V gene encodes CDR1 SGHTA and CDR2 FQGNSA. CDR3 DNA sequence: TGTGCCAGCAGCTTAGGGCTAGCGGGGGGGCAAGAGACCCAGTACTTC. Protein sequence: CASSLGLAGGQETQYF.

The chain uses TRBV7-2 and TRBJ2-5; D call uncertain. Trimming stripped 5 bases from V and 0 bases from J, with 19 bases between. The CDR3 runs 17 residues. Germline V gene data show CDR1 as SGHTA and CDR2 as FQGNSA. In nucleotides, the CDR3 is TGTGCCAGCAGCCTAGAGGAAAGACTGTTGTACCAAGAGACCCAGTACTTC. Translating it yields CASSLEERLLYQETQYF. The entire variable domain, with the rest obtained from reference TRBV7-2 and TRBJ2-5, is as follows: GAGVSQSPSNKVTEKGKDVELRCDPISGHTALYWYRQSLGQGLEFLIYFQGNSAPDKSGLPSDRFSAERTGGSVSTLTIQRTQQEDSAVYLCASSLEERLLYQETQYFGPGTRLLVL.

This chain links TRBV11-3 with TRBJ2-1; possible D gene TRBD2, 5 bases. The CDR3 runs to 15 residues. V lost 2 bases to trimming and J lost 0 bases, with 8 bases between them. Per germline, CDR1 SGHNT and CDR2 YENEEA. CDR3 sequence: CASSLFRGSYNEQFF. Written as DNA, the CDR3 is TGTGCCAGCAGCTTATTCCGGGGCTCCTACAATGAGCAGTTCTTC.

This chain connects TRBV18 to TRBJ1-2; D is undetermined. The CDR3 runs 13 residues. Trimming shortened V by 3 bases and J by 7 bases, and 12 bases separated the two germline ends. CDR1 and CDR2 from the germline V gene are KGHSH and LQKENI. CDR3 in DNA: TGTGCCAGCTCACCTACGGACCAGGCTGGCTACACCTTC. It codes for CASSPTDQAGYTF. The whole variable domain, filled in from reference TRBV18 and TRBJ1-2, reads NAGVMQNPRHLVRRRGQEARLRCSPMKGHSHVYWYRQLPEEGLKFMVYLQKENIIDESGMPKERFSAEFPKEGPSILRIQQVVRGDSAAYFCASSPTDQAGYTFGSGTRLTVV.

The rearrangement uses TRBV2 and TRBJ2-2; D is uncertain. Germline values: CDR1 SNHLY, CDR2 FYNNEI. The CDR3 contains 12 residues. V was trimmed by 4 bases and J by 6 bases, leaving 6 bases between them. The CDR3 bases are TGTGCCAGCAGTGGGCAGGCCGGGGAGCTGTTTTTT. This gives the protein CASSGQAGELFF.

The J gene is TRBJ1-4, the V gene TRBV11-1; D perhaps matches TRBD1 (5 bases). Germline assignment: CDR1 SGHAT and CDR2 FQDESV (reference sequence). The CDR3 totals 14 residues. V lost 3 bases and J lost 4, with 9 bases in between. In DNA, the CDR3 is TGTGCCAGCAGCTTCGGAGGGGTTAATGAAAAACTGTTTTTT. Its protein product is CASSFGGVNEKLFF.

CDR3 sequence: CATSDLGGTSTDTQYF. The CDR3 DNA reads TGTGCCACCAGTGATTTGGGGGGAACTAGCACAGATACGCAGTATTTT. The chain is built from TRBV24-1 and TRBJ2-3; the D call may be TRBD1 or TRBD2 (5 bases each). This CDR3 region has 16 residues. Trimming took 0 bases from V and 0 from J, leaving 9 bases between them. Germline assignment: CDR1 KGHDR and CDR2 SFDVKD.

CDR3 sequence reads: CASSSGTGPADTQYF. The CDR3 DNA follows: TGTGCCAGCAGCTCCGGGACAGGGCCGGCAGATACGCAGTATTTT. The chain couples TRBV7-9 to TRBJ2-3; 9 positions agree with TRBD1. CDR3 length: 15 amino acids. Germline V CDR1 and CDR2: SEHNR, FQNEAQ (reference sequence). Trimming took 4 bases from V and 4 from J; bases not matched to a gene: 6.

In DNA form, the CDR3 reads TGTGCCAGCAGCCTCCTAGCGGGGGGGCTCGGTGAGCAGTTCTTC. The encoded protein is CASSLLAGGLGEQFF. V usage is TRBV7-2 and J usage is TRBJ2-1, with 12 bases identical to TRBD2. CDR1 is SGHTA and CDR2 is FQGNSA in the germline V gene. Trimming at V came to 5 bases and at J to 9 bases, leaving 8 bases not matched to a gene. This CDR3 has 15 residues.

The J gene is TRBJ2-2, the V gene TRBV19, with D uncertain. Deletions cut 4 bases from V and 1 base from J, with 7 bases between. The germline CDR1 and CDR2 sequences are LNHDA and SQIVND (reference sequence). The length of the CDR3 is 14 residues. CDR3: CASSTRWNTGELFF. The CDR3 DNA sequence: TGTGCCAGTAGTACCAGATGGAACACCGGGGAGCTGTTTTTT.

The V call is TRBV28, the J call TRBJ2-4; TRBD1 agrees at 11 bases. The J segment lost 0 bases and the V segment lost 1 base, leaving 2 bases of the junction unmatched. The CDR3 spans 17 residues. Germline V gene lookup returns CDR1 MDHEN and CDR2 SYDVKM. CDR3 sequence reads: CASSLSGQGAAKNIQYF. The CDR3 DNA reads as TGTGCCAGCAGTTTATCCGGACAGGGGGCAGCCAAAAACATTCAGTACTTC.

This clone was picked up one time. V is TRBV18 and J is TRBJ2-5; no firm D call. Germline V gene sequence: CDR1 KGHSH, CDR2 LQKENI. The CDR3 is 14 residues long. V shed 6 bases and J shed 5 bases, with 16 bases lying between them. The CDR3 DNA is TGTGCCAGCTCCCCTCGCTTAGGTGAGGAGACCCAGTACTTC. It specifies CASSPRLGEETQYF.

The J gene is TRBJ2-7, the V gene TRBV7-8; 10 bases agree with TRBD1. Trimming at V came to 1 base and at J to 0 bases, leaving 0 bases not matched to a gene. This CDR3 is built from 15 residues. The germline gives CDR1 SGHVS, CDR2 FQNEAQ. DNA for the CDR3: TGTGCCAGCAGCTTAGGGACAGGGGGCTCCTACGAGCAGTACGTC. Encoded protein: CASSLGTGGSYEQYV.